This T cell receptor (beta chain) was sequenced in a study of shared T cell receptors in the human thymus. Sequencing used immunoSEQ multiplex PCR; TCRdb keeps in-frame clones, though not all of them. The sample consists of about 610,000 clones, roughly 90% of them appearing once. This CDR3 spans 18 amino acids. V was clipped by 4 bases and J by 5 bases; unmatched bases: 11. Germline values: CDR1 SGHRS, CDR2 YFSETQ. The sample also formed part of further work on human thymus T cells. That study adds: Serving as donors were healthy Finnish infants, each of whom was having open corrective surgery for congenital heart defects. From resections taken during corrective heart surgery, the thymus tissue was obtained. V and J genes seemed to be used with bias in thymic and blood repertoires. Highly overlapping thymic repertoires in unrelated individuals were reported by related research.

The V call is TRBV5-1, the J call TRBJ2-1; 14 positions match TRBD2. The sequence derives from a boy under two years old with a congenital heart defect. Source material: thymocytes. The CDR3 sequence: CASSTGLAGEKPNNEQFF. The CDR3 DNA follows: TGCGCCAGCAGCACGGGACTAGCGGGAGAGAAACCTAACAATGAGCAGTTCTTC.